Following are 14 T cell receptor beta chains from one sample sequenced in a study of long-term antiretroviral therapy in people with HIV. With survey level as its setting, the immunoSEQ assay was v3.0. Sequenced by immunoSEQ multiplex PCR; TCRdb stores in-frame clones only, minus some. The sample consists of 15,000 or so clones, 70% to 90% of them appearing once. Source: unsorted PBMCs, taken 0.3 years before starting antiretroviral therapy. These receptors were collected from a man between 45 and 60 years old with HIV.

The J gene is TRBJ2-7, the V gene TRBV7-3, with 8 bases fitting TRBD1. V trimming: 3 bases; J trimming: 6 bases; junction bases outside the gene matches: 7. CDR1 is SGHTA and CDR2 is FQGTGA in the germline V gene. The CDR3 is made up of 14 amino acids. Here the CDR3 DNA reads TGTGCCAGCAGCTTGGACAGGGAAGTAGGCGAGCAGTACTTC. Protein: CASSLDREVGEQYF.

In this sample, this clone turned up once. The rearrangement links TRBV12-5 to TRBJ2-3; 9 bases align to TRBD1. Per germline, CDR1 LGHNT and CDR2 FRNRAP. This CDR3 spans 14 amino acids. V lost 4 bases to trimming and J lost 3 bases; unmatched junction nucleotides: 2. The CDR3 nucleotides are TGTGCTAGTGGTTCCGGACAGGGGACAGATACGCAGTATTTT. Amino acids: CASGSGQGTDTQYF. The variable domain in full, completed from reference TRBV12-5 and TRBJ2-3, reads DARVTQTPRHKVTEMGQEVTMRCQPILGHNTVFWYRQTMMQGLELLAYFRNRAPLDDSGMPKDRFSAEMPDATLATLKIQPSEPRDSAVYFCASGSGQGTDTQYFGPGTRLTVL.

The chain uses TRBV30 and TRBJ2-3; D call uncertain. The CDR3 spans 13 residues. Trimming removed 4 bases at V and 0 bases at J, with 8 bases between. From germline, CDR1 is GTSNPN and CDR2 SVGIG (reference sequence). For the CDR3, the DNA is TGTGCCTGGATACGGCGGAGCACAGATACGCAGTATTTT. Translating gives CAWIRRSTDTQYF.

V gene TRBV5-1 combines with J gene TRBJ1-2; D might be TRBD1 (6 bases). Looked up from germline, CDR1 is SGHRS and CDR2 is YFSETQ. V was shortened by 1 base and J by 8 bases, with 18 bases between the two germline ends. This CDR3 has 15 amino acids. This chain's CDR3 is CASSLIMGAASGYTF. The DNA for the CDR3 is TGCGCCAGCAGCTTGATCATGGGGGCTGCAAGCGGCTACACCTTC.

This clone has just a few counts. The rearrangement joins TRBV7-6 to TRBJ1-1; no definite D call. The V gene's germline CDR1 is SGHVS and CDR2 FNYEAQ. This CDR3 is built from 14 residues. V was cut by 5 bases and J by 1 base, with 11 bases left in between. CDR3 in amino acids: CASSIYSGNTEAFF. The CDR3 DNA reads TGTGCCAGCAGCATCTATTCGGGGAACACTGAAGCTTTCTTT.

The J gene is TRBJ2-6, the V gene TRBV6-4, with D perhaps matching TRBD2 (6 bases). V lost 3 bases and J lost 0, with 12 bases in between. CDR1 is MRHNA, CDR2 SNTAGT, per germline. CDR3 length: 17 residues. CDR3 sequence reads: CASSEGDGGSGANVLTF. The CDR3, as DNA: TGTGCCAGCAGTGAGGGGGACGGGGGCTCTGGGGCCAACGTCCTGACTTTC.

V usage is TRBV14 and J usage is TRBJ1-4; unclear D gene. Trimming cost V 1 base and J 8 bases, with 8 bases left between them. Germline CDR1 is SGHDN and CDR2 is FVKESK. This CDR3 is 13 amino acids long. The CDR3 protein is CASSQGFREKLFF. The CDR3, as DNA: TGTGCCAGCAGCCAAGGCTTCCGCGAAAAACTGTTTTTT. Drawing the rest from reference TRBV14 and TRBJ1-4, the complete variable domain is EAGVTQFPSHSVIEKGQTVTLRCDPISGHDNLYWYRRVMGKEIKFLLHFVKESKQDESGMPNNRFLAERTGGTYSTLKVQPAELEDSGVYFCASSQGFREKLFFGSGTQLSVL.

In this sample, this clone turned up once. The chain links TRBV7-9 to TRBJ2-2; no definite D call. The germline V and J ends were trimmed by 5 bases and 3 bases, with 7 bases remaining between them. CDR3 length: 13 residues. The germline gives CDR1 SEHNR, CDR2 FQNEAQ (reference sequence). The CDR3 sequence: CASSPRDTGELFF. CDR3 nucleotides: TGTGCCAGCAGCCCCAGAGACACCGGGGAGCTGTTTTTT. The full variable domain, with the rest looked up from reference TRBV7-9 and TRBJ2-2, is DTGVSQNPRHKITKRGQNVTFRCDPISEHNRLYWYRQTLGQGPEFLTYFQNEAQLEKSRLLSDRFSAERPKGSFSTLEIQRTEQGDSAMYLCASSPRDTGELFFGEGSRLTVL.

The genes are TRBV11-2 and TRBJ1-2; D is undetermined. This CDR3 is built from 14 residues. CDR1 and CDR2 from the germline V gene are SGHAT and FQNNGV. V was pared by 1 base and J by 4 bases, with 10 bases between. The CDR3 spells CASSLAPYGYGYTF. For the CDR3, the DNA is TGTGCCAGCAGCTTAGCCCCCTATGGCTATGGCTACACCTTC.

J is TRBJ2-3 and V is TRBV5-1; 8 bases match TRBD2. The germline V gene encodes CDR1 SGHRS and CDR2 YFSETQ. The V and J ends lost 4 bases and 4 bases, in that order; junction bases with no gene match: 5. CDR3 length: 14 amino acids. CDR3 DNA sequence: TGCGCCAGCAGCATGGGACTAGATGCAGATACGCAGTATTTT. This encodes CASSMGLDADTQYF.

The V gene is TRBV2, the J gene TRBJ2-5, with TRBD1 matching 7 bases. The CDR3 is made up of 14 amino acids. V dropped 4 bases and J dropped 2; count of bases not matched to a gene: 4. CDR1 and CDR2 (germline): SNHLY, FYNNEI. The CDR3 DNA reads as TGTGCCAGCAGTGGTAACAGGGGACAAGAGACCCAGTACTTC. This encodes CASSGNRGQETQYF. The full variable domain, rest sourced from reference TRBV2 and TRBJ2-5, is EPEVTQTPSHQVTQMGQEVILRCVPISNHLYFYWYRQILGQKVEFLVSFYNNEISEKSEIFDDQFSVERPDGSNFTLKIRSTKLEDSAMYFCASSGNRGQETQYFGPGTRLLVL.

A single count supports this clone. This chain uses TRBV28 with TRBJ1-2; no reliable D call. The CDR3 totals 14 residues. Germline lookup yields CDR1 MDHEN and CDR2 SYDVKM. V lost 1 base and J lost 4, with 10 bases in between. This CDR3 reads CASSLYGPSYGYTF. The CDR3 region has the DNA TGTGCCAGCAGTTTATACGGCCCAAGCTATGGCTACACCTTC.

This clone was picked up one time. The V call is TRBV4-2, the J call TRBJ2-7; tentative D call: TRBD1 (5 bases). This CDR3 contains 13 residues. Germline V gene data show CDR1 as LGHNA and CDR2 as YNFKEQ. V lost 0 bases and J 9 bases, leaving 12 bases between the germline ends. In DNA, the CDR3 is TGTGCCAGCAGCCAAGATCCCATCACAGGGCAGTACTTC. This sequence encodes CASSQDPITGQYF.

The chain has TRBV28 and TRBJ2-3, with 9 positions matching TRBD2. The CDR3 has 19 amino acids. J gave up 3 bases and V 2 bases, and 15 bases lay outside the gene matches. Germline V gene lookup returns CDR1 MDHEN and CDR2 SYDVKM. CDR3 residues: CASSLKSPRGGRMTDTQYF. CDR3 coding DNA: TGTGCCAGCAGTTTAAAGTCACCGCGGGGGGGCCGAATGACAGATACGCAGTATTTT.